This TCR beta chain stems from a study of T cells in Graves' hyperthyroidism and ophthalmopathy. Germline V lookup: CDR1 SGHVS, CDR2 FNYEAQ. This CDR3 is built from 15 residues. Trimming removed 7 bases from V and 6 bases from J; junction bases left unmatched: 12. Template material for amplifying TCR beta CDR3 regions consisted of RNA transcripts. Initially, a first-round RT-PCR of the TCR CDR3 employed the HTBI primer set. TCRdb passed the multiplex PCR reads through MiXCR, listing each CDR3 protein once. This table has over 300,000 distinct CDR3 sequences, over 11% appearing once. This clonotype was detected ten times or more.

This clonotype originated in a woman aged 55-69 years with Graves' hyperthyroidism. Sequencing was done on a sample of blood. The V and J genes are TRBV7-6 and TRBJ2-1; 7 bases align to TRBD2. CDR3 protein: CASTPEAGEFNEQFF. In DNA, the CDR3 is TGTGCCAGCACCCCAGAGGCGGGAGAGTTCAATGAGCAGTTCTTC.